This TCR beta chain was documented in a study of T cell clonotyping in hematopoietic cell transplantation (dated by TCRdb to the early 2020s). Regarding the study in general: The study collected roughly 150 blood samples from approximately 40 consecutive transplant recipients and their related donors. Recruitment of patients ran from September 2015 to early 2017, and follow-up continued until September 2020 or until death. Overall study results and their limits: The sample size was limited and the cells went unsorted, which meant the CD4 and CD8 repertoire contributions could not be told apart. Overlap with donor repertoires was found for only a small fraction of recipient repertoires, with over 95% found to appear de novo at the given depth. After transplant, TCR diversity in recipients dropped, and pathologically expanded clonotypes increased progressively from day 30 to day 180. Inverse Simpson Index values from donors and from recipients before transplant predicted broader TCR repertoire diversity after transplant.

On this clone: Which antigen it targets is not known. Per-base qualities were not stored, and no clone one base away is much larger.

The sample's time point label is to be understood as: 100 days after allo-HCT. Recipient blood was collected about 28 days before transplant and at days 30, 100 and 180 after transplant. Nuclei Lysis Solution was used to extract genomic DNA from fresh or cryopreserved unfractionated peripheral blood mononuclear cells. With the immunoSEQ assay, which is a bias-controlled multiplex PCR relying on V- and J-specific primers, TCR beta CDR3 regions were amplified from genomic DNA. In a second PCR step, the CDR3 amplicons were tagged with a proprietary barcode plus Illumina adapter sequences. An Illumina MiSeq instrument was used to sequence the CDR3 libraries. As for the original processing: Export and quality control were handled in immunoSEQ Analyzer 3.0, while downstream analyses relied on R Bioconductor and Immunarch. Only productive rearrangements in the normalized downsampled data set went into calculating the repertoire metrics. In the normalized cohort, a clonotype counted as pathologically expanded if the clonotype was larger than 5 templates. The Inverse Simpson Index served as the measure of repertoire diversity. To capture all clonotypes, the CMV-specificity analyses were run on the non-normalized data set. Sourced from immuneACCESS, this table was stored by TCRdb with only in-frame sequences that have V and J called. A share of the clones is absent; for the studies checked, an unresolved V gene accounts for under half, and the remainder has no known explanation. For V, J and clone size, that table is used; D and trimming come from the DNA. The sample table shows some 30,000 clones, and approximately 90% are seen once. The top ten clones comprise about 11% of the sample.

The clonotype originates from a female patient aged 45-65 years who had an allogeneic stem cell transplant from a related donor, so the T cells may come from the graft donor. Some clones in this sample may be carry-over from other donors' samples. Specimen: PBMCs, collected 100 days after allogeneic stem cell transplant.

Here is the DNA: TGTGCCAGCGAGGGGGGTGGGTATGGCTACACCTTC. Its translation reads: CASEGGGYGYTF. The chain joins TRBV6-9 to TRBJ1-2, and perhaps TRBD1 as D gene, on 6 matching bases. Trimming at the junction amounts to 8 bases on V and 5 bases on J, and the germline ends lie 12 bases apart. Its CDR3 holds 12 amino acids, cysteine through phenylalanine. The kept DNA is CDR3 alone, 36 bases in frame from the first base. The germline V gene encodes CDR1 MNHGY and CDR2 SVAAGI.